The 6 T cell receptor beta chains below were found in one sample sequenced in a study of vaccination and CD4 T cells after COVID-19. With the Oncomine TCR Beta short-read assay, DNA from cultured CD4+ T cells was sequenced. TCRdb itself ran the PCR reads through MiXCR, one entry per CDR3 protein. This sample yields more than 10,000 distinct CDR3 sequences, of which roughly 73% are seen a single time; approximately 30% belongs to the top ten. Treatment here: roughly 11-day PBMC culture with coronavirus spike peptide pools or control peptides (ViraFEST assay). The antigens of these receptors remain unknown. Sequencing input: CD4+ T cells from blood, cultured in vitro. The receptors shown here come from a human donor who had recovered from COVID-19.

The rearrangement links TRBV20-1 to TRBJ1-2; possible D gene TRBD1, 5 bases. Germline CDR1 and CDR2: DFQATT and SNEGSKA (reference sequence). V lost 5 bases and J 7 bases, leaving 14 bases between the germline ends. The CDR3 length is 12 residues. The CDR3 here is CSALPGGFGYTF. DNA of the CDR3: TGCAGTGCTCTCCCGGGGGGATTTGGCTACACCTTC.

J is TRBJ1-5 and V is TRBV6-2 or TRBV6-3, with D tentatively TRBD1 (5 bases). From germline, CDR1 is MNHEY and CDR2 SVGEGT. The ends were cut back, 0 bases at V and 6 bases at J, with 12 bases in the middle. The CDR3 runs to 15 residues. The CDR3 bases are TGTGCCAGCAGTTACTCCTCCAGGGTGGGTCAGCCCCAGCATTTT. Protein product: CASSYSSRVGQPQHF.

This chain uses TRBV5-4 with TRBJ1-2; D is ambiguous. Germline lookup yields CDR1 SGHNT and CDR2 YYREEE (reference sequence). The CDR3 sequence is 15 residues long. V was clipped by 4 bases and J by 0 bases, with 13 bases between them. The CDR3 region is CASSPLGAANYGYTF. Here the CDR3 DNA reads TGTGCCAGCAGCCCCCTCGGAGCCGCTAACTATGGCTACACCTTC.

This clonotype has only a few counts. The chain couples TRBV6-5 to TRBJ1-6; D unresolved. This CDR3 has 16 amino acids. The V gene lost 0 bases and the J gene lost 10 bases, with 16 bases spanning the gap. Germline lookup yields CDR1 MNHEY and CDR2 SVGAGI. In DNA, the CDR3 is TGTGCCAGCAGTTACTCGTTTCGGACGGCTAAATCACCCCTCCACTTT. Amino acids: CASSYSFRTAKSPLHF.

CDR3 region: CASSSNTDTEAFF. The CDR3 DNA sequence: TGTGCCAGCAGCTCAAATACGGACACTGAAGCTTTCTTT. This chain links TRBV6-1 with TRBJ1-1; D unclear. V gave up 6 bases and J gave up 3 bases, with 11 bases separating them. CDR1 and CDR2 from the germline V gene are MNHNS and SASEGT. This CDR3 has 13 residues.

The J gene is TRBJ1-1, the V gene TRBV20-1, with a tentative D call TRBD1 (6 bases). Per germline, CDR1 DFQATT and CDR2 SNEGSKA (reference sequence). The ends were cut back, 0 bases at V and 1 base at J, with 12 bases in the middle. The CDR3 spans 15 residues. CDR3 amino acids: CSARDVQGPNTEAFF. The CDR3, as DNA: TGCAGTGCTAGAGATGTACAGGGACCGAACACTGAAGCTTTCTTT.